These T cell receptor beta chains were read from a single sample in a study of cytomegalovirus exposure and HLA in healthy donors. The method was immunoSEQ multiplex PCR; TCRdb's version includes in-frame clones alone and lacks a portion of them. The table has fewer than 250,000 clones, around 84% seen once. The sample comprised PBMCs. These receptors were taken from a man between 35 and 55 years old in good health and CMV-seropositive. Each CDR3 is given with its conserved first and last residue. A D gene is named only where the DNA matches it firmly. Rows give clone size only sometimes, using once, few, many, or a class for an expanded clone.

CDR3nt: TGTGCCAGCACCAGGACCTACGAGCAGTACTTC; CDR3aa: CASTRTYEQYF; j_gene: TRBJ2-7; d_gene: .; abundance: .; v_gene: TRBV6-1
CDR3nt: TGTGCCAGCAGCTTGGCCGGGACATGGGAGCAGTACTTC; CDR3aa: CASSLAGTWEQYF; j_gene: TRBJ2-7; d_gene: .; abundance: .; v_gene: TRBV5-6
CDR3nt: TGTGCCAGCAGTCCTTACGAGGGTGACGAGCAGTACTTC; CDR3aa: CASSPYEGDEQYF; j_gene: TRBJ2-7; d_gene: .; abundance: once; v_gene: TRBV6-5
CDR3nt: TGTGCCAGCAGCTTGGGGCAGTCGGGTACGCAGTATTTT; CDR3aa: CASSLGQSGTQYF; j_gene: TRBJ2-3; d_gene: .; abundance: .; v_gene: TRBV5-6
CDR3nt: TGTGCCAGCAGTGGACAGGGTATCAATGAGCAGTTCTTC; CDR3aa: CASSGQGINEQFF; j_gene: TRBJ2-1; d_gene: TRBD1; abundance: .; v_gene: TRBV2
CDR3nt: TGTGCCAGCAGCCACCACAGGGGTCAAGAGACCCAGTACTTC; CDR3aa: CASSHHRGQETQYF; j_gene: TRBJ2-5; d_gene: TRBD1; abundance: .; v_gene: TRBV11-1
CDR3nt: TGCGCCAGCAGCAGGGGACAGGAAAGCTCCTACGAGCAGTACTTC; CDR3aa: CASSRGQESSYEQYF; j_gene: TRBJ2-7; d_gene: TRBD1; abundance: .; v_gene: TRBV5-1
CDR3nt: TGTGCCAGCAGTTTACTGGGGGGGGGAACTGAAGCTTTCTTT; CDR3aa: CASSLLGGGTEAFF; j_gene: TRBJ1-1; d_gene: .; abundance: .; v_gene: TRBV27
CDR3nt: TGTGCCACCAGCAGAGACACCGGAGAGACCCAGTACTTC; CDR3aa: CATSRDTGETQYF; j_gene: TRBJ2-5; d_gene: .; abundance: .; v_gene: TRBV15
CDR3nt: TGTGCCAGCAGTCCAAGCGGCGGATCTGGAAACACCATATATTTT; CDR3aa: CASSPSGGSGNTIYF; j_gene: TRBJ1-3; d_gene: .; abundance: .; v_gene: TRBV6-1
CDR3nt: TGTGCCAGCAGTAAATACCTCCGGACTAGCGGGACCCGACCCCCCACAGATACGCAGTATTTT; CDR3aa: CASSKYLRTSGTRPPTDTQYF; j_gene: TRBJ2-3; d_gene: TRBD2; abundance: .; v_gene: TRBV27
CDR3nt: TGTGCCAGTAGTAGAACCATGGGAGGGGGGGAGCTGTTTTTT; CDR3aa: CASSRTMGGGELFF; j_gene: TRBJ2-2; d_gene: TRBD2; abundance: .; v_gene: TRBV19
CDR3nt: TGTGCCAGCAGCTTAGGACGGGTCCCCAGCTACGAGCAGTACTTC; CDR3aa: CASSLGRVPSYEQYF; j_gene: TRBJ2-7; d_gene: .; abundance: .; v_gene: TRBV11-2
CDR3nt: TGCGCCAGCAGCCCTGGGGCGGACAGGGATATCAAGCCCCAGCATTTT; CDR3aa: CASSPGADRDIKPQHF; j_gene: TRBJ1-5; d_gene: TRBD1; abundance: .; v_gene: TRBV4-1
CDR3nt: TGTGCCAGCAGCAGGGGGGGGCCGAGAGATACGCAGTATTTT; CDR3aa: CASSRGGPRDTQYF; j_gene: TRBJ2-3; d_gene: .; abundance: .; v_gene: TRBV5-6
CDR3nt: TGTGCCAGCAGCCCAAGACTGGTGAGGACCGGGGAGCTGTTTTTT; CDR3aa: CASSPRLVRTGELFF; j_gene: TRBJ2-2; d_gene: .; abundance: .; v_gene: TRBV6-1
CDR3nt: TGTGCCAGCAGGATGAGCGGGACAGATACGCAGTATTTT; CDR3aa: CASRMSGTDTQYF; j_gene: TRBJ2-3; d_gene: .; abundance: .; v_gene: TRBV6-6
CDR3nt: TGCGCCAGCAGTCATAAGGTTAGCGGGATAGACTACAATGAGCAGTTCTTC; CDR3aa: CASSHKVSGIDYNEQFF; j_gene: TRBJ2-1; d_gene: TRBD2; abundance: .; v_gene: TRBV23-1
CDR3nt: TGTGCCAGCAGCTTACGCGGGGGGGCTAATGAGCAGTTCTTC; CDR3aa: CASSLRGGANEQFF; j_gene: TRBJ2-1; d_gene: TRBD2; abundance: few; v_gene: TRBV7-8
CDR3nt: TGTGCCAGCAGCTTAGTCCCTAGCGGGAGGCAAGAGACCCAGTACTTC; CDR3aa: CASSLVPSGRQETQYF; j_gene: TRBJ2-5; d_gene: TRBD2; abundance: .; v_gene: TRBV7-9
CDR3nt: TGTGCCAGCAGCTCCACAGGGGACCCCCCCGGGGAGCTGTTTTTT; CDR3aa: CASSSTGDPPGELFF; j_gene: TRBJ2-2; d_gene: TRBD1; abundance: .; v_gene: TRBV5-5
CDR3nt: TGCGCCAGCAGCTCCTCCCTATTGGGGCTGGGAGAGACCCAGTACTTC; CDR3aa: CASSSSLLGLGETQYF; j_gene: TRBJ2-5; d_gene: .; abundance: .; v_gene: TRBV5-1
CDR3nt: TGTGCCAGCAAGGAGGGGTGGGCCACTGAAGCTTTCTTT; CDR3aa: CASKEGWATEAFF; j_gene: TRBJ1-1; d_gene: .; abundance: few; v_gene: TRBV2
CDR3nt: TGTGCCAGCATACCTACTAGCGGGGGGGCAGATACGCAGTATTTT; CDR3aa: CASIPTSGGADTQYF; j_gene: TRBJ2-3; d_gene: TRBD2; abundance: .; v_gene: TRBV6-1
CDR3nt: TGTGCCAGCAGCCCCTGGACTAGCGGGAGGGCCGGGGCCAAAAACATTCAGTACTTC; CDR3aa: CASSPWTSGRAGAKNIQYF; j_gene: TRBJ2-4; d_gene: TRBD2; abundance: .; v_gene: TRBV7-9
CDR3nt: TGTGCCAGCAGCTTAGCTGGAGCATACAATGAGCAGTTCTTC; CDR3aa: CASSLAGAYNEQFF; j_gene: TRBJ2-1; d_gene: .; abundance: .; v_gene: TRBV13
CDR3nt: TGTGCCTGGAGCGGGAGGGGCTATGGCTACACCTTC; CDR3aa: CAWSGRGYGYTF; j_gene: TRBJ1-2; d_gene: .; abundance: .; v_gene: TRBV30
CDR3nt: TGTGCCAGCAGCCCCGACACGGGGAGGCGTGAAAAACTGTTTTTT; CDR3aa: CASSPDTGRREKLFF; j_gene: TRBJ1-4; d_gene: .; abundance: few; v_gene: TRBV4-2
CDR3nt: TGTGCCAGCTCGACTAGCGGGAGGGACGAGCAGTACTTC; CDR3aa: CASSTSGRDEQYF; j_gene: TRBJ2-7; d_gene: TRBD2; abundance: once; v_gene: TRBV18
CDR3nt: TGCAGCGTTGGGTGGGTGACTAGCGAATACAATGAGCAGTTCTTC; CDR3aa: CSVGWVTSEYNEQFF; j_gene: TRBJ2-1; d_gene: TRBD2; abundance: .; v_gene: TRBV29-1
CDR3nt: TGTGCCACCAGCAGAGTTGGCAGGCCCATGAACACTGAAGCTTTCTTT; CDR3aa: CATSRVGRPMNTEAFF; j_gene: TRBJ1-1; d_gene: .; abundance: .; v_gene: TRBV15
CDR3nt: TGTGCCACCGAGGAAGGGAGAAGGGCCACTGAAGCTTTCTTT; CDR3aa: CATEEGRRATEAFF; j_gene: TRBJ1-1; d_gene: .; abundance: .; v_gene: TRBV15
CDR3nt: TGCGCCAGCAGCCCGGACAGGCTTGGCTACGAGCAGTACTTC; CDR3aa: CASSPDRLGYEQYF; j_gene: TRBJ2-7; d_gene: TRBD1; abundance: .; v_gene: TRBV5-1
CDR3nt: TGTGCCAGCAGTCTTACCTACGAGCAGTACTTC; CDR3aa: CASSLTYEQYF; j_gene: TRBJ2-7; d_gene: .; abundance: .; v_gene: TRBV6-1
CDR3nt: TGTGCCAGCTCACCACCACGGGGGTCGACGGGGTCCTACAATGAGCAGTTCTTC; CDR3aa: CASSPPRGSTGSYNEQFF; j_gene: TRBJ2-1; d_gene: .; abundance: few; v_gene: TRBV18
CDR3nt: TGTGCCAGCAGCGACAGGAGTTCCGACTATGGCTACACCTTC; CDR3aa: CASSDRSSDYGYTF; j_gene: TRBJ1-2; d_gene: .; abundance: few; v_gene: TRBV13
CDR3nt: TGTGCCAGCAGTTATGGGGAGAACTATGGCTACACCTTC; CDR3aa: CASSYGENYGYTF; j_gene: TRBJ1-2; d_gene: .; abundance: .; v_gene: TRBV6-6
CDR3nt: TGTGCCTCGAGTCGGGGGGGGAGAAGCTCCTACGAGCAGTACTTC; CDR3aa: CASSRGGRSSYEQYF; j_gene: TRBJ2-7; d_gene: TRBD2; abundance: .; v_gene: TRBV30
CDR3nt: TGTGCCAGTAGTAGGGTAAATCAGGGGTGGAATGGCTACACCTTC; CDR3aa: CASSRVNQGWNGYTF; j_gene: TRBJ1-2; d_gene: .; abundance: .; v_gene: TRBV19
CDR3nt: TGTGCCAGCAGTTTCCTCCCTAGCGGGAAAGGAGAGCAGTACTTC; CDR3aa: CASSFLPSGKGEQYF; j_gene: TRBJ2-7; d_gene: TRBD2; abundance: once; v_gene: TRBV27
CDR3nt: TGTGCCAGCAGCTTACGGGGACAGTCAGGTTCACCCCTCCACTTT; CDR3aa: CASSLRGQSGSPLHF; j_gene: TRBJ1-6; d_gene: TRBD1; abundance: .; v_gene: TRBV7-6
CDR3nt: TGTGCCAGCAGCTTAGCGGCCGGGAGTACATCCTACGAGCAGTACTTC; CDR3aa: CASSLAAGSTSYEQYF; j_gene: TRBJ2-7; d_gene: .; abundance: .; v_gene: TRBV7-2
CDR3nt: TGTGCCAGCAGTAGCGGGGGGGCCAGCGATACGCAGTATTTT; CDR3aa: CASSSGGASDTQYF; j_gene: TRBJ2-3; d_gene: TRBD2; abundance: .; v_gene: TRBV6-5
CDR3nt: TGCGCCAGCAGCCAGACAGGTCTGCCCTACGAGCAGTACTTC; CDR3aa: CASSQTGLPYEQYF; j_gene: TRBJ2-7; d_gene: .; abundance: .; v_gene: TRBV4-1
CDR3nt: TGTGCCATCAGTGACCGGGACAGCAGCACAGATACGCAGTATTTT; CDR3aa: CAISDRDSSTDTQYF; j_gene: TRBJ2-3; d_gene: TRBD1; abundance: .; v_gene: TRBV10-3
CDR3nt: TGTGCCAGCAGCTCCCCAGTTTGGGGGGAGAATGAGCAGTTCTTC; CDR3aa: CASSSPVWGENEQFF; j_gene: TRBJ2-1; d_gene: .; abundance: .; v_gene: TRBV5-6
CDR3nt: TGTGCCAGCAGTCTAGCGGGAGGGGGGTACACCGGGGAGCTGTTTTTT; CDR3aa: CASSLAGGGYTGELFF; j_gene: TRBJ2-2; d_gene: TRBD2; abundance: .; v_gene: TRBV6-6
CDR3nt: TGCGCCAGCAGGTTAGGGGAAGTATACAATGAGCAGTTCTTC; CDR3aa: CASRLGEVYNEQFF; j_gene: TRBJ2-1; d_gene: .; abundance: few; v_gene: TRBV5-1
CDR3nt: TGTGCCACCAGCAGAGACCCCCCCACTAGCGGAAACACCGGGGAGCTGTTTTTT; CDR3aa: CATSRDPPTSGNTGELFF; j_gene: TRBJ2-2; d_gene: TRBD2; abundance: .; v_gene: TRBV15
CDR3nt: TGTGCCAGCAGGAAACAGGGGGCGGAGACCCAGTACTTC; CDR3aa: CASRKQGAETQYF; j_gene: TRBJ2-5; d_gene: TRBD1; abundance: .; v_gene: TRBV2
CDR3nt: TGTGCCACCAGCAGAGGACAGTACGAGCAGTACTTC; CDR3aa: CATSRGQYEQYF; j_gene: TRBJ2-7; d_gene: .; abundance: .; v_gene: TRBV15
CDR3nt: TGTGCCATCAGTGAGTCGACTAGCAGCTCCTACAATGAGCAGTTCTTC; CDR3aa: CAISESTSSSYNEQFF; j_gene: TRBJ2-1; d_gene: TRBD2; abundance: .; v_gene: TRBV10-3
CDR3nt: TGTGCCAGCAGCTCCCTTCGGGGGGGCGACGGCTACACCTTC; CDR3aa: CASSSLRGGDGYTF; j_gene: TRBJ1-2; d_gene: .; abundance: .; v_gene: TRBV5-6